The clone carrying this T cell receptor (beta chain) appeared many times. Its cognate antigen is unknown. One junction end disagrees with the germline gene, perhaps due to a read error. Within the sample, other DNA sequences also encode this same CDR3. This record comes from a study of metastatic and nonmetastatic thyroid tumors. The overall study: Repertoires of blood and of tissue (tumor or nodule) from malignant and benign thyroid patients were compared.

MiXCR reprocessed the PCR reads for TCRdb. The sample contains over 35,000 clones, 13% of which appear only once. Patients underwent thyroid surgery, and none had received any treatment before it. Study-wide results and caveats: Significantly greater TCR beta diversity was reportedly found in malignant thyroid tumors than in benign nodules (in blood and tumor).

Germline V gene data show CDR1 as DFQATT and CDR2 as SNEGSKA (reference sequence). The CDR3 consists of 12 residues. The clonotype comes from a female donor with papillary thyroid cancer or a benign thyroid nodule (not recorded which). Some clones in this sample may be carry-over from other donors' samples. Sample: blood. This sequence joins TRBV20-1 and TRBJ1-5; 7 bases are shared with TRBD1. The CDR3 DNA follows: TGTAGTGGGACAGCGGTGAATCAGCCCCAGCATTTT. Translating gives CSGTAVNQPQHF.